This TCR beta chain appears in the sequencing data of a study of T cells in Graves' hyperthyroidism and ophthalmopathy. The overall study: Peripheral blood was secured at the point of initial diagnosis, before any treatment.

TCR beta CDR3 sequences were amplified from RNA transcripts. HTBI primers drove first-round RT-PCR of the TCR CDR3. From the multiplex PCR reads, TCRdb called clonotypes with MiXCR, one entry per CDR3 protein. The sample carries fewer than 110,000 distinct CDR3 sequences, about 16% recorded once. This clonotype occurred many times. The antigen is not known. Study-level points and caveats: The model foresaw ophthalmopathy a median roughly 6.3 months prior to onset. The majority of expanded thyroid clonotypes above 0.001 also appeared in blood.

The clonotype was recovered from a woman aged 45-65 years with Graves' hyperthyroidism. The sequenced material came from blood.

CDR3 residues: CASSKGWQPQHF. Here the CDR3 DNA reads TGTGCCAGCAGTAAAGGCTGGCAGCCCCAGCATTTT. This rearrangement joins TRBV2 to TRBJ1-5; the D is unclear. This CDR3 region has 12 residues. Trimming pared 5 bases from V and 7 bases from J, leaving 9 bases between. CDR1 SNHLY and CDR2 FYNNEI come from the germline V gene. Complete variable domain (other parts from reference TRBV2 and TRBJ1-5): EPEVTQTPSHQVTQMGQEVILRCVPISNHLYFYWYRQILGQKVEFLVSFYNNEISEKSEIFDDQFSVERPDGSNFTLKIRSTKLEDSAMYFCASSKGWQPQHFGDGTRLSIL.